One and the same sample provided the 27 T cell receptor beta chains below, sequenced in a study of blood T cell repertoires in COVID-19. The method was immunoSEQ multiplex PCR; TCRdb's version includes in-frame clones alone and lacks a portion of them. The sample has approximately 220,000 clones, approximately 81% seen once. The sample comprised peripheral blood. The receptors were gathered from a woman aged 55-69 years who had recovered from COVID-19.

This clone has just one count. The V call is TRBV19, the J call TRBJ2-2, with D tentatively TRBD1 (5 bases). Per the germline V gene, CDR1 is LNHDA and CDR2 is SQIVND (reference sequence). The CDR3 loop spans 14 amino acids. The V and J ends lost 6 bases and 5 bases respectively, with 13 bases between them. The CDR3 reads CASSTARATGELFF. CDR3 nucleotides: TGTGCCAGTAGCACCGCCAGGGCTACCGGGGAGCTGTTTTTT.

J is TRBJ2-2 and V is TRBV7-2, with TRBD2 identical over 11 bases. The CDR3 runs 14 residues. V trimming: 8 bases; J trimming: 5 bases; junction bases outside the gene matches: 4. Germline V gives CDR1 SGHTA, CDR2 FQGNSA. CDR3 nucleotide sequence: TGTGCCAGCCGTAGACTAGCGGGGACCGGGGAGCTGTTTTTT. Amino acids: CASRRLAGTGELFF.

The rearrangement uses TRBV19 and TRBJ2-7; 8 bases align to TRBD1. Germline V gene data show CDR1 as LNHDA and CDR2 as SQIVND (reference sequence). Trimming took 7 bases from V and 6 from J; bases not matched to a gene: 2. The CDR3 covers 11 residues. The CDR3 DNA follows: TGTGCCAGTACCACAGGGGGCGAGCAGTACTTC. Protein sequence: CASTTGGEQYF.

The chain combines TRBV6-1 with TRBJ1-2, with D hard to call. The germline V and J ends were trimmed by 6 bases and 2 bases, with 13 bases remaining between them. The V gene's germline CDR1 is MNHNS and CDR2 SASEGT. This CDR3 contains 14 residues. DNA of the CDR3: TGTGCCAGCAGAACCCCAACAGAAAACTATGGCTACACCTTC. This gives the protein CASRTPTENYGYTF.

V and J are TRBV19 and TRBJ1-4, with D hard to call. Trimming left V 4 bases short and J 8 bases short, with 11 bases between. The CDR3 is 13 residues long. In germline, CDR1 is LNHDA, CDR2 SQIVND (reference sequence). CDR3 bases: TGTGCCAGTAGTAGGAGGGTCGGAGAAAAACTGTTTTTT. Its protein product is CASSRRVGEKLFF. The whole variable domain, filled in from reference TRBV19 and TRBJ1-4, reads DGGITQSPKYLFRKEGQNVTLSCEQNLNHDAMYWYRQDPGQGLRLIYYSQIVNDFQKGDIAEGYSVSREKKESFPLTVTSAQKNPTAFYLCASSRRVGEKLFFGSGTQLSVL.

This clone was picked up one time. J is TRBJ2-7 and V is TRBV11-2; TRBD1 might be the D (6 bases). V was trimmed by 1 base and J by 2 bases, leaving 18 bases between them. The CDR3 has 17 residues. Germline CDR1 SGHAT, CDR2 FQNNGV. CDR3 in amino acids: CASSLAEMGTPAYEQYF. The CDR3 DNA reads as TGTGCCAGCAGCTTAGCGGAGATGGGGACACCTGCCTACGAGCAGTACTTC.

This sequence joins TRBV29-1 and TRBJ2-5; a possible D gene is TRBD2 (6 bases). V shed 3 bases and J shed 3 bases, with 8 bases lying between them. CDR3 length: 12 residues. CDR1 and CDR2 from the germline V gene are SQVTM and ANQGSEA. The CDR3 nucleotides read TGCAGCGTTGATTCGGGGGAAGAGACCCAGTACTTC. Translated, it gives CSVDSGEETQYF.

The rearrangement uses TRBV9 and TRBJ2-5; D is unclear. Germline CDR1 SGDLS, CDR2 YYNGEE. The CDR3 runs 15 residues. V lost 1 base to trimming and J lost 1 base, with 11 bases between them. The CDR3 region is CASSVSGGGQETQYF. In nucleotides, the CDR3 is TGTGCCAGCAGCGTATCCGGCGGTGGCCAAGAGACCCAGTACTTC. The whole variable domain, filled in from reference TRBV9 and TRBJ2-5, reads DSGVTQTPKHLITATGQRVTLRCSPRSGDLSVYWYQQSLDQGLQFLIQYYNGEERAKGNILERFSAQQFPDLHSELNLSSLELGDSALYFCASSVSGGGQETQYFGPGTRLLVL.

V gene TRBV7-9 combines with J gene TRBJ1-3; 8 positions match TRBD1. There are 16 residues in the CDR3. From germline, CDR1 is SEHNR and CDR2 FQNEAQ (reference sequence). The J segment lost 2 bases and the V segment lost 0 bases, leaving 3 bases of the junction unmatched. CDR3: CASSLAGTGPGNTIYF. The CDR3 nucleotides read TGTGCCAGCAGCTTAGCAGGGACAGGCCCTGGAAACACCATATATTTT.

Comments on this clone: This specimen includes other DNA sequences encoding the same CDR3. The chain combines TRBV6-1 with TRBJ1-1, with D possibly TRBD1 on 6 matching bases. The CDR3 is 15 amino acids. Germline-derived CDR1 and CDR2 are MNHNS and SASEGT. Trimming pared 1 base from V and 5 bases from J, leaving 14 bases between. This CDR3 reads CASSEVTGRGTEAFF. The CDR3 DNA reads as TGTGCCAGCAGTGAAGTTACAGGGCGAGGAACTGAAGCTTTCTTT.

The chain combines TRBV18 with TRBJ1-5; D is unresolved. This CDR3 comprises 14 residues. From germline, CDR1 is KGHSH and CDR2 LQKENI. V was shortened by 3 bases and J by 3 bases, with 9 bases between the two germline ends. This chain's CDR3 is CASSPAVTNQPQHF. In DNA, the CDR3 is TGTGCCAGCTCACCTGCGGTGACCAATCAGCCCCAGCATTTT.

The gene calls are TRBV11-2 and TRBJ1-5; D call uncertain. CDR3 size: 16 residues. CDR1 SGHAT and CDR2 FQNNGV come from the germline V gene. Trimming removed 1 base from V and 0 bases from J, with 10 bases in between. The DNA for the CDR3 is TGTGCCAGCAGCTTAGGGTACAGTTATAGCAATCAGCCCCAGCATTTT. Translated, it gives CASSLGYSYSNQPQHF.

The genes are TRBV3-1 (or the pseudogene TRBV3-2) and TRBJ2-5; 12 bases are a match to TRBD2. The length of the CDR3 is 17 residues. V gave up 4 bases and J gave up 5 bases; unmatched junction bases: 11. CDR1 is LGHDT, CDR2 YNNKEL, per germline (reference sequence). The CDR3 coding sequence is TGTGCCAGCAGCCGTTCCCTAGCGGGGGGGCTGGGGGAGACCCAGTACTTC. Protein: CASSRSLAGGLGETQYF.

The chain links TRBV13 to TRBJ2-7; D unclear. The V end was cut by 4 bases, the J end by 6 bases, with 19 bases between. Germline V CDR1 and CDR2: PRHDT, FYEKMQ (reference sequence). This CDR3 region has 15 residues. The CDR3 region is CASSWASHEKFEQYF. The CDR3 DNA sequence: TGTGCCAGCAGCTGGGCCTCGCATGAGAAATTCGAGCAGTACTTC. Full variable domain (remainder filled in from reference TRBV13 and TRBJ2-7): AAGVIQSPRHLIKEKRETATLKCYPIPRHDTVYWYQQGPGQDPQFLISFYEKMQSDKGSIPDRFSAQQFSDYHSELNMSSLELGDSALYFCASSWASHEKFEQYFGPGTRLTVT.

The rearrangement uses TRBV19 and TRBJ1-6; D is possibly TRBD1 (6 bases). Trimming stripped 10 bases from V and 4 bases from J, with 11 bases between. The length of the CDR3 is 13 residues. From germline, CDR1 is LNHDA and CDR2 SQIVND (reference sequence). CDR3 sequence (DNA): TGTGCCACCAAGGGGGAGTATAATTCACCCCTCCACTTT. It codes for CATKGEYNSPLHF.

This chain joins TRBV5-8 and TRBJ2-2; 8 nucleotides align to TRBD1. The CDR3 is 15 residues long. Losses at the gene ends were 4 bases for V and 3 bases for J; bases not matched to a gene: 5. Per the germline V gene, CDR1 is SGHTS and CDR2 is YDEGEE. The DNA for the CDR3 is TGTGCCAGCAGCCTCCTGGACAGGGACACCGGGGAGCTGTTTTTT. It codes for CASSLLDRDTGELFF.

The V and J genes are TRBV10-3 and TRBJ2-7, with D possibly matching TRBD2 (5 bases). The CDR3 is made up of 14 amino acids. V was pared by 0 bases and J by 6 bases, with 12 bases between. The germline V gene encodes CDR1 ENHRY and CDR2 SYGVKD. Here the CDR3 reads CAISESSGSGEQYF. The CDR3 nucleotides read TGTGCCATCAGTGAGTCGTCGGGGTCCGGCGAGCAGTACTTC.

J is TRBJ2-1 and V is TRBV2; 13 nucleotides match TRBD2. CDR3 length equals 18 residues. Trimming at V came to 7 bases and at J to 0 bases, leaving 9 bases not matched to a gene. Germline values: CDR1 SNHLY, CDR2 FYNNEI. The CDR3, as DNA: TGTGCCAGCACTGAGTCCGGGACTAGCGGGGACTCCTACAATGAGCAGTTCTTC. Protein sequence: CASTESGTSGDSYNEQFF.

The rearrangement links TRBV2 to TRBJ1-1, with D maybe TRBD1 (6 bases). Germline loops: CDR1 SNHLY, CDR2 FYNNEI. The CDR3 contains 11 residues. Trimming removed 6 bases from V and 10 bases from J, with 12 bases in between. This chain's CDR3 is CASRDRGGAFF. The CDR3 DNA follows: TGTGCCAGCAGGGATAGGGGGGGAGCTTTCTTT. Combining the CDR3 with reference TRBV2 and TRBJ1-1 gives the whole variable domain EPEVTQTPSHQVTQMGQEVILRCVPISNHLYFYWYRQILGQKVEFLVSFYNNEISEKSEIFDDQFSVERPDGSNFTLKIRSTKLEDSAMYFCASRDRGGAFFGQGTRLTVV.

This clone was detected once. This chain's CDR3 is CASSVSGGPYEQYF. CDR3 DNA sequence: TGTGCCAGCAGCGTTAGCGGGGGGCCCTACGAGCAGTACTTC. The chain links TRBV9 to TRBJ2-7, with TRBD2 identical over 10 bases. Germline lookup yields CDR1 SGDLS and CDR2 YYNGEE. This CDR3 region has 14 residues. After removal of 2 bases from V and 2 bases from J, the junction contained 1 base not matched to a gene.

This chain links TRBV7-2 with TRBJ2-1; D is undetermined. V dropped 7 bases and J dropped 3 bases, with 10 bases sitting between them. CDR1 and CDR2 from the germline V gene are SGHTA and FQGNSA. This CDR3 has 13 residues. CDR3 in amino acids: CASKPRSYNEQFF. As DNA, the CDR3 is TGTGCCAGCAAACCCCGCAGCTACAATGAGCAGTTCTTC.

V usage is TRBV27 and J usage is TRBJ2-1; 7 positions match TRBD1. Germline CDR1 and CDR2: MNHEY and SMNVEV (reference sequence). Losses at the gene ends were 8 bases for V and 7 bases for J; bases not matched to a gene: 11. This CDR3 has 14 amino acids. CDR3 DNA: TGTGCCAGCCAAGTAGAGGGGGCGAGGAATGAGCAGTTCTTC. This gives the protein CASQVEGARNEQFF.

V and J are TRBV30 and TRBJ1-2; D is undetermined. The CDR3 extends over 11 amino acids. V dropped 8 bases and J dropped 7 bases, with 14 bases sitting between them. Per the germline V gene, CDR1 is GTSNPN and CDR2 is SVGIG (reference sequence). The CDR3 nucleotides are TGTGCCGACTTAGGACTCGGTGGCTACACCTTC. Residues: CADLGLGGYTF.

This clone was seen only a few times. This chain's CDR3 is CASSPQRGVSGETQYF. CDR3 DNA sequence: TGTGCCAGCAGCCCACAGCGGGGGGTTAGCGGAGAGACCCAGTACTTC. The chain recombines TRBV3-1 (or the pseudogene TRBV3-2) with TRBJ2-5; 9 positions match TRBD2. The CDR3 extends over 16 amino acids. The V gene's germline CDR1 is LGHDT and CDR2 YNNKEL (reference sequence). V lost 4 bases to trimming and J lost 4 bases; unmatched junction nucleotides: 10.

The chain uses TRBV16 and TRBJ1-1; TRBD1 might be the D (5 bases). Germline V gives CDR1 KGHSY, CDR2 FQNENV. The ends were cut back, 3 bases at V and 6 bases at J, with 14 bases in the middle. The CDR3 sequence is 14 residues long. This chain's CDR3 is CASSHLLGGAEAFF. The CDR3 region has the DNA TGTGCCAGCAGCCACTTGCTCGGGGGGGCTGAAGCTTTCTTT.

The CDR3 loop is CASSTTSGGEEETQYF. For the CDR3, the DNA is TGTGCCAGTAGTACGACTAGCGGGGGCGAAGAAGAGACCCAGTACTTC. The rearrangement joins TRBV19 to TRBJ2-5, with 12 bases matching TRBD2. Germline V lookup: CDR1 LNHDA, CDR2 SQIVND (reference sequence). The CDR3 runs to 16 residues. J lost 3 bases, V lost 4 bases, and 6 bases had no gene match.

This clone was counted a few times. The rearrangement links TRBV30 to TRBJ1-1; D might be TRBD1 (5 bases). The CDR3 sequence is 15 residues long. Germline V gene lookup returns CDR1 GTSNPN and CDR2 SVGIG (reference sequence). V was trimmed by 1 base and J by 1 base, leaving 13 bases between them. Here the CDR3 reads CAWSGGEGRNTEAFF. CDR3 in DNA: TGTGCCTGGAGTGGGGGGGAGGGGAGGAACACTGAAGCTTTCTTT.